These 28 T cell receptor beta chains share one sample of origin, sequenced in a study of response to subunit inactivated influenza vaccine. TCRdb reprocessed the RT-PCR reads via MiXCR and lists one record per CDR3 protein. The sample yields just under 550,000 distinct CDR3 sequences, approximately 22% seen once. Separately, the same data were catalogued under a study of T cells expressing NK-cell markers. That report notes: For TCR beta, cDNA was produced by 5'RACE template switching with UMIs.

This material consisted of CD4+ T cells sorted from PBMCs, taken 11 to 12 days after vaccination. All receptors come from a man over 45 who received an inactivated influenza vaccine.

This clonotype was observed a few times. CDR3 bases: TGTGCCAGCAGACCCGCCTCCGGTAACTATGGCTACACCTTC. It yields the protein CASRPASGNYGYTF. V and J are TRBV6-2 or TRBV6-3 and TRBJ1-2; D uncertain. CDR1 and CDR2 from the germline V gene are MNHEY and SVGEGT. Trimming stripped 6 bases from V and 1 base from J, with 12 bases between. The CDR3 runs to 14 residues.

The sample holds a few counts of this clonotype. This chain connects TRBV5-6 to TRBJ2-3; D call uncertain. V was cut by 0 bases and J by 2 bases, with 10 bases left in between. The CDR3 loop spans 15 amino acids. Per germline, CDR1 SGHDT and CDR2 YYEEEE. This chain's CDR3 is CASSLGRTFTDTQYF. CDR3 bases: TGTGCCAGCAGCTTGGGACGGACCTTCACAGATACGCAGTATTTT.

This clonotype was found a few times. V gene TRBV6-2 or TRBV6-3 combines with J gene TRBJ2-1; possibly TRBD1 or TRBD2 for D (5 bases each). The CDR3 length is 16 residues. Germline CDR1 MNHEY, CDR2 SVGEGT. The V end lost 7 bases, the J end lost 7 bases, and 23 bases lay between the germline ends. CDR3 nucleotides: TGTGCCAGCACCCTTCTACCGGGACGGGTGGAAAATGAGCAGTTCTTC. This gives the protein CASTLLPGRVENEQFF.

In its sample, this clonotype was seen a few times. The gene calls are TRBV20-1 and TRBJ2-1; possible D gene TRBD1, 6 bases. V gave up 1 base and J gave up 8 bases, with 18 bases separating them. This CDR3 region has 15 residues. Germline CDR1 DFQATT, CDR2 SNEGSKA (reference sequence). CDR3 DNA: TGCAGTGCTAGAGTGGGGGCGAGAGGGGTATATGAGCAGTTCTTC. Amino acid sequence: CSARVGARGVYEQFF.

This chain links TRBV29-1 with TRBJ2-1; no definite D call. Trimming stripped 4 bases from V and 9 bases from J, with 22 bases between. The V gene's germline CDR1 is SQVTM and CDR2 ANQGSEA. The CDR3 spans 15 residues. In nucleotides, the CDR3 is TGCAGCGTTGCCCGCCGACTCGCCCCTAATGGTGAGCAGTTCTTC. Its protein is CSVARRLAPNGEQFF.

The chain is built from TRBV29-1 and TRBJ1-1, with D perhaps TRBD1 (5 bases). The V gene lost 3 bases and the J gene lost 1 base, with 9 bases spanning the gap. CDR1 is SQVTM, CDR2 ANQGSEA, per germline. There are 13 residues in the CDR3. The CDR3: CSVERGTNTEAFF. The CDR3 DNA is TGCAGCGTTGAGCGGGGGACGAACACTGAAGCTTTCTTT.

The CDR3 loop reads CASSFGGGRRTEAFF. The CDR3 DNA reads TGTGCCAGCAGTTTCGGAGGGGGTAGGCGCACTGAAGCTTTCTTT. The V gene is TRBV28, the J gene TRBJ1-1; TRBD1 is a possible D gene (6 bases). CDR3 length equals 15 residues. Trimming stripped 3 bases from V and 4 bases from J, with 15 bases between. Germline assignment: CDR1 MDHEN and CDR2 SYDVKM.

This clonotype was seen at least ten times. The genes are TRBV4-1 and TRBJ2-7; D is unresolved. The CDR3 has 14 amino acids. V was trimmed by 1 base and J by 6 bases, leaving 13 bases between them. Germline V CDR1 and CDR2: MGHRA, YSYEKL. For the CDR3, the DNA is TGCGCCAGCAGCCAAGTATCTCTAAGGAGCGAGCAGTACTTC. It yields the protein CASSQVSLRSEQYF.

The chain has TRBV5-1 and TRBJ1-5; 8 nucleotides match TRBD1. The germline V gene has CDR1 SGHRS and CDR2 YFSETQ. The CDR3 is made up of 16 amino acids. With 0 bases clipped from V and 3 bases from J, the junction kept 5 bases outside the gene matches. CDR3 DNA: TGCGCCAGCAGCTTGGGGACAGGGCCCCCCAATCAGCCCCAGCATTTT. The encoded protein is CASSLGTGPPNQPQHF.

This clonotype was detected many times. The chain couples TRBV18 to TRBJ2-7; TRBD2 matches at 9 bases. Trimming cost V 3 bases and J 5 bases; bases outside gene matches: 11. Germline CDR1 is KGHSH and CDR2 is LQKENI. The CDR3 contains 16 residues. As DNA, the CDR3 is TGTGCCAGCTCACCGCCCATGGCGGGAGGGCCCCACGAGCAGTACTTC. This sequence encodes CASSPPMAGGPHEQYF.

This clonotype was seen only a few times. The rearrangement joins TRBV7-8 to TRBJ1-2, with D perhaps matching TRBD1 (5 bases). CDR1 and CDR2 from the germline V gene are SGHVS and FQNEAQ. The CDR3 extends over 15 amino acids. Between the trimmed V and J ends, which lost 2 bases and 8 bases, there was a span of 18 bases. The CDR3 DNA reads TGTGCCAGCAGCTTAATAGTGAGAGGGGATGCCGGCTACACCTTC. Its protein product is CASSLIVRGDAGYTF.

The chain is built from TRBV5-4 and TRBJ2-3, with TRBD1 matching 7 bases. Per germline, CDR1 SGHNT and CDR2 YYREEE (reference sequence). V dropped 3 bases and J dropped 0; count of bases not matched to a gene: 7. CDR3 length: 16 amino acids. The CDR3 spells CASSSRGGLSTDTQYF. The CDR3 DNA sequence: TGTGCCAGCAGCTCCCGAGGGGGCCTTAGCACAGATACGCAGTATTTT.

CDR3 protein: CASSEGEEQFF. CDR3 nucleotides: TGTGCCAGCAGTGAGGGGGAGGAGCAGTTCTTC. V is TRBV2 and J is TRBJ2-1, with D perhaps given as TRBD1 or TRBD2 (5 bases each). The germline gives CDR1 SNHLY, CDR2 FYNNEI. This CDR3 has 11 amino acids. The V and J ends lost 3 bases and 10 bases respectively, with 7 bases between them.

This rearrangement joins TRBV20-1 to TRBJ2-1; unclear D gene. CDR1 and CDR2 from the germline V gene are DFQATT and SNEGSKA (reference sequence). CDR3 length: 12 amino acids. V was shortened by 3 bases and J by 4 bases, with 7 bases between the two germline ends. CDR3 in amino acids: CSARPQYNEQFF. For the CDR3, the DNA is TGCAGTGCTAGGCCACAATACAATGAGCAGTTCTTC.

The CDR3 sequence: CASSQVGKTYEQYF. The CDR3, as DNA: TGCGCCAGCAGCCAAGTAGGAAAGACCTACGAGCAGTACTTC. J is TRBJ2-7 and V is TRBV4-1; D is unresolved. The germline V gene has CDR1 MGHRA and CDR2 YSYEKL. The CDR3 has 14 residues. V gave up 1 base and J gave up 2 bases, with 9 bases separating them.

This clonotype has a handful of counts. One end of the junction fails to match germline, which may point to a read error. The CDR3 here is CAGREENTDTQYF. DNA of the CDR3: TGTGCGGGCCGGGAGGAGAACACAGATACGCAGTATTTT. The V gene is TRBV20-1, the J gene TRBJ2-3, with 7 positions matching TRBD2. The CDR3 is made up of 13 amino acids. Germline V gene lookup returns CDR1 DFQATT and CDR2 SNEGSKA (reference sequence).

The chain joins TRBV18 to TRBJ2-7; no definite D call. This CDR3 spans 14 amino acids. V was clipped by 3 bases and J by 6 bases, with 15 bases between them. The germline V gene has CDR1 KGHSH and CDR2 LQKENI. DNA of the CDR3: TGTGCCAGCTCACCGAGGCAGGAAGGCGGCGAGCAGTACTTC. Protein product: CASSPRQEGGEQYF.

In its sample, this clonotype was seen a few times. The rearrangement links TRBV7-2 to TRBJ2-7, with D hard to call. Germline V gives CDR1 SGHTA, CDR2 FQGNSA. The CDR3 extends over 13 amino acids. V was shortened by 1 base and J by 8 bases, with 12 bases between the two germline ends. CDR3: CASSLGDIKKQYF. The CDR3, as DNA: TGTGCCAGCAGCTTAGGAGACATTAAGAAGCAGTACTTC.

The V gene is TRBV10-3, the J gene TRBJ1-2, with 7 bases fitting TRBD1. This CDR3 region has 13 residues. CDR1 is ENHRY and CDR2 is SYGVKD in the germline V gene. J gave up 3 bases and V 7 bases, and 5 bases lay outside the gene matches. CDR3 in DNA: TGTGCCATCACCGCCGACAGGGACTATGGCTACACCTTC. It specifies CAITADRDYGYTF.

This clonotype was detected only once. J is TRBJ2-7 and V is TRBV12-3 or TRBV12-4; TRBD1 agrees at 8 bases. The CDR3 totals 14 residues. V lost 6 bases and J lost 3; bases outside the gene matches: 7. CDR3 coding DNA: TGTGCCAGCAGGGGGGGACAGGCCATCTACGAGCAGTACTTC. Encoded protein: CASRGGQAIYEQYF.

The chain has TRBV5-1 and TRBJ2-5; TRBD1 matches at 8 bases. V gave up 3 bases and J gave up 5 bases; unmatched junction bases: 12. CDR3 size: 16 residues. Germline loops: CDR1 SGHRS, CDR2 YFSETQ. The CDR3 is CASSWRVGQGAETQYF. The CDR3 nucleotides are TGCGCCAGCAGCTGGCGGGTCGGTCAGGGGGCTGAGACCCAGTACTTC.

The J gene is TRBJ1-3, the V gene TRBV18; D gene uncertain. Germline V gene lookup returns CDR1 KGHSH and CDR2 LQKENI. Trimming stripped 6 bases from V and 0 bases from J, with 12 bases between. CDR3 length: 15 residues. The CDR3 region is CASSQRGSSGNTIYF. In nucleotides, the CDR3 is TGTGCCAGCTCCCAAAGAGGATCCTCTGGAAACACCATATATTTT.

V and J are TRBV29-1 and TRBJ2-5; 8 bases match TRBD1. V was clipped by 5 bases and J by 4 bases; unmatched bases: 6. CDR3 size: 13 residues. Germline loops: CDR1 SQVTM, CDR2 ANQGSEA. The CDR3 DNA is TGCAGCGTTACCAGGGGGCGAGGAGAGACCCAGTACTTC. Encoded protein: CSVTRGRGETQYF.

V and J are TRBV6-1 and TRBJ2-5; 7 bases match TRBD2. Trimming took 7 bases from V and 0 from J; bases not matched to a gene: 2. CDR1 is MNHNS, CDR2 SASEGT, per germline. This CDR3 is 13 amino acids long. CDR3 nucleotides: TGTGCCAGCACCGGGACTAACCAAGAGACCCAGTACTTC. It translates to CASTGTNQETQYF.

This clonotype came up a few times. The CDR3 protein is CASSPEEGYTQYF. The CDR3 bases are TGTGCCAGCAGCCCCGAAGAGGGTTATACGCAGTATTTT. The V gene is TRBV5-6, the J gene TRBJ2-3; the D gene is possibly TRBD2 (5 bases). Trimming cost V 4 bases and J 7 bases, with 13 bases left between them. This CDR3 is 13 amino acids long. Germline assignment: CDR1 SGHDT and CDR2 YYEEEE.

This clonotype came up a few times. The chain employs TRBV2 and TRBJ2-2; TRBD2 matches 9 bases. CDR1 SNHLY and CDR2 FYNNEI come from the germline V gene. Unmatched junction bases numbered 7, after V lost 4 bases and J lost 7 bases. There are 15 residues in the CDR3. The CDR3 coding sequence is TGTGCCAGCAGTGCCCAGCGGGGGGCCAACGGGGAGCTGTTTTTT. Its translation: CASSAQRGANGELFF.

The table lists this clonotype with a few counts. The rearrangement links TRBV7-6 to TRBJ1-6; D uncertain. Per the germline V gene, CDR1 is SGHVS and CDR2 is FNYEAQ. V lost 5 bases and J 7 bases, leaving 6 bases between the germline ends. CDR3 length equals 12 residues. The DNA for the CDR3 is TGTGCCAGCAGCCACAAGAATTCACCCCTCCACTTT. Translation: CASSHKNSPLHF.

This clonotype has only a few counts. The rearrangement uses TRBV7-2 and TRBJ1-5; 8 bases match TRBD1. Germline V gives CDR1 SGHTA, CDR2 FQGNSA. This CDR3 spans 14 amino acids. J lost 7 bases, V lost 5 bases, and 7 bases had no gene match. CDR3 sequence reads: CASSTGQGWQPQHF. The CDR3 region has the DNA TGTGCCAGCAGCACCGGACAGGGCTGGCAGCCCCAGCATTTT.